Listed below are T cell receptor beta chains from one sample, sequenced in a study of cytomegalovirus exposure and HLA in healthy donors. Assay used: immunoSEQ multiplex PCR; TCRdb lists only in-frame clones, some missing. The profile shows around 170,000 clones, more than 65% of them singletons. Sequences were obtained from PBMCs. The receptors originated from a woman aged 45-60 years in good health and CMV-seronegative. CDR3s include the opening cysteine and the closing phenylalanine or tryptophan. Fields, in order: clone size, V gene, J gene, D gene, CDR3 protein, CDR3 DNA. A D gene is named only where the DNA matches it firmly. A row's size may be missing; if present it is once, few, many or a size class.

>.|TRBV7-9|TRBJ2-1|.
CASSLDVGNEQFF
TGTGCCAGCAGCTTAGATGTCGGCAATGAGCAGTTCTTC
>once|TRBV7-9|TRBJ2-1|TRBD2
CASSLHLGLAGTYNEQFF
TGTGCCAGCAGCTTACACCTGGGACTAGCGGGGACCTACAATGAGCAGTTCTTC
>.|TRBV19|TRBJ2-7|.
CASSTGQTYEQYF
TGTGCCAGTAGTACCGGACAGACCTACGAGCAGTACTTC
>.|TRBV5-6|TRBJ2-7|TRBD1
CASSFFLPGQKSYEQYF
TGTGCCAGCAGCTTTTTCCTTCCGGGACAGAAGTCCTACGAGCAGTACTTC
>.|TRBV5-6|TRBJ2-3|TRBD1
CASSPEGQRLSTQYF
TGTGCCAGCAGCCCCGAGGGACAGCGGCTTTCTACGCAGTATTTT
>.|TRBV6-5|TRBJ2-5|.
CASSTTGTRQETQYF
TGTGCCAGCAGTACGACCGGGACAAGACAAGAGACCCAGTACTTC
>few|TRBV2|TRBJ1-2|TRBD1
CASSETTGTGEGYTF
TGTGCCAGCAGTGAAACTACCGGGACAGGGGAAGGCTACACCTTC
>.|TRBV5-1|TRBJ2-5|.
CASSLGGGAYETQYF
TGCGCCAGCAGCTTGGGTGGCGGGGCTTATGAGACCCAGTACTTC
>once|TRBV5-1|TRBJ2-5|.
CASKPYVGETQYF
TGCGCCAGCAAACCCTATGTCGGGGAGACCCAGTACTTC
>.|TRBV7-8|TRBJ2-2|TRBD2
CASSLVGTSETTGELFF
TGTGCCAGCAGCTTAGTTGGGACTAGCGAGACCACCGGGGAGCTGTTTTTT
>.|TRBV4-1|TRBJ2-7|TRBD2
CASSQGEAGVRQYF
TGCGCCAGCAGCCAAGGGGAAGCGGGAGTAAGACAGTACTTC
>.|TRBV7-2|TRBJ1-2|TRBD1
CASSLERGRGLGYTF
TGTGCCAGCAGCTTAGAAAGAGGCAGGGGGCTTGGCTACACCTTC
>.|TRBV30|TRBJ2-1|.
CACGHDNEQFF
TGTGCCTGTGGGCACGACAATGAGCAGTTCTTC
>.|TRBV18|TRBJ1-1|TRBD1
CASSHPGTDLGEAFF
TGTGCCAGCTCACACCCCGGGACAGACCTCGGGGAAGCTTTCTTT
>.|TRBV5-4|TRBJ2-5|.
CASSLRLGGAHQETQYF
TGTGCCAGCAGCTTGAGGCTCGGCGGGGCTCACCAAGAGACCCAGTACTTC
>.|TRBV28|TRBJ2-1|.
CASSGGGGYNEQFF
TGTGCCAGCAGCGGAGGGGGCGGGTACAATGAGCAGTTCTTC
>.|TRBV10-3|TRBJ1-1|.
CAIWGVGNTEAFF
TGTGCCATTTGGGGGGTGGGGAACACTGAAGCTTTCTTT
>.|TRBV11-2|TRBJ2-1|TRBD2
CASSSASGSGEQFF
TGTGCCAGCAGCTCCGCGAGCGGGAGTGGTGAGCAGTTCTTC
>.|TRBV7-3|TRBJ2-1|TRBD2
CASSPVAGSYNEQFF
TGTGCCAGCAGCCCCGTAGCGGGGTCCTACAATGAGCAGTTCTTC
>.|TRBV27|TRBJ1-2|.
CASSPREGPTDYGYTF
TGTGCCAGCAGTCCCCGGGAGGGCCCGACTGACTATGGCTACACCTTC
>.|TRBV18|TRBJ2-3|TRBD2
CASSPSASGGNTDTQYF
TGTGCCAGCTCACCCTCGGCTAGCGGGGGAAACACAGATACGCAGTATTTT
>few|TRBV2|TRBJ1-1|.
CASSESHHPAFF
TGTGCCAGCAGTGAATCACATCACCCGGCTTTCTTT
>.|TRBV11-2|TRBJ2-1|TRBD2
CASSRRGESSYNEQFF
TGTGCCAGCAGCCGCCGGGGGGAAAGCTCCTACAATGAGCAGTTCTTC
>.|TRBV7-2|TRBJ2-5|.
CASSPTAGIVETQYF
TGTGCCAGCAGCCCGACCGCAGGGATAGTAGAGACCCAGTACTTC
>.|TRBV19|TRBJ2-1|.
CASSAGQSGNEQFF
TGTGCCAGTAGTGCGGGGCAGTCTGGCAATGAGCAGTTCTTC
>.|TRBV29-1|TRBJ2-2|TRBD1
CSVDRGHTGELFF
TGCAGCGTTGACAGGGGGCACACCGGGGAGCTGTTTTTT
>.|TRBV19|TRBJ1-5|.
CASSKYSWASNQPQHF
TGTGCCAGTAGTAAGTACAGTTGGGCAAGCAATCAGCCCCAGCATTTT
>.|TRBV10-2|TRBJ2-7|TRBD2
CASRPLAGGPNEQYF
TGCGCCAGCAGGCCACTAGCGGGAGGCCCCAACGAGCAGTACTTC
>.|TRBV7-8|TRBJ2-1|.
CASSLRGYREQFF
TGTGCCAGCAGCTTAAGGGGGTATCGTGAGCAGTTCTTC
>.|TRBV30|TRBJ2-2|.
CAWSVRSTGELFF
TGTGCCTGGAGTGTACGGAGCACCGGGGAGCTGTTTTTT
>.|TRBV28|TRBJ1-1|TRBD1
CASRGEGARGHTEAFF
TGTGCCAGCAGAGGAGAGGGGGCCCGGGGGCACACTGAAGCTTTCTTT
>few|TRBV5-4|TRBJ2-5|TRBD2
CASSLAVTVGGSGTQYF
TGTGCCAGCAGCTTGGCCGTAACCGTGGGGGGGTCAGGGACCCAGTACTTC
>.|TRBV5-1|TRBJ2-3|.
CASSLGSPADTQYF
TGCGCCAGCAGCTTGGGTTCCCCGGCAGATACGCAGTATTTT
>few|TRBV7-8|TRBJ1-2|.
CASSLFEGDTLYGYTF
TGTGCCAGCAGCTTATTCGAGGGAGACACACTCTATGGCTACACCTTC
>.|TRBV7-8|TRBJ2-7|.
CASSLDRPYEQYF
TGTGCCAGCAGCTTAGACAGGCCCTACGAGCAGTACTTC
>.|TRBV5-1|TRBJ1-2|TRBD1
CASSLGQGDSGYTF
TGCGCCAGCAGCTTGGGACAGGGGGATAGTGGCTACACCTTC
>.|TRBV14|TRBJ2-7|TRBD1
CASSPGQGSSYEQYF
TGTGCCAGCAGCCCGGGACAGGGGTCTTCCTACGAGCAGTACTTC
>once|TRBV28|TRBJ2-7|TRBD1
CASSLQGAQQYF
TGTGCCAGCAGTTTACAGGGGGCCCAGCAGTACTTC
>.|TRBV28|TRBJ1-5|.
CASSRLQGHQPQHF
TGTGCCAGCAGCCGCCTACAGGGACATCAGCCCCAGCATTTT
>.|TRBV6-5|TRBJ2-7|TRBD2
CASSYSRGVEQYF
TGTGCCAGCAGTTACTCGCGGGGGGTCGAGCAGTACTTC
>.|TRBV4-3|TRBJ2-1|TRBD2
CASSQAGLAGYEQFF
TGCGCCAGCAGCCAAGCTGGACTAGCGGGGTATGAGCAGTTCTTC
>.|TRBV2|TRBJ2-4|TRBD2
CASRGTSGRGDIQYF
TGTGCCAGCAGAGGGACTAGCGGGAGGGGGGACATTCAGTACTTC
>.|TRBV6-4|TRBJ2-7|TRBD2
CASSELAGGEQYF
TGTGCCAGCAGCGAACTAGCGGGCGGTGAGCAGTACTTC
>.|TRBV4-2|TRBJ2-7|TRBD2
CASSQVSGLAVYEQYF
TGTGCCAGCAGCCAAGTATCGGGACTAGCAGTCTACGAGCAGTACTTC
>once|TRBV18|TRBJ1-1|.
CASSQGQSNTEAFF
TGTGCCAGCTCACAAGGACAGTCGAACACTGAAGCTTTCTTT
>.|TRBV9|TRBJ1-1|.
CASGVLPREDTEAFF
TGTGCCAGCGGCGTTCTTCCCAGGGAAGACACTGAAGCTTTCTTT
>.|TRBV19|TRBJ2-1|.
CASSLRPRSQNEQFF
TGTGCCAGTAGTTTGCGGCCTCGCTCGCAGAATGAGCAGTTCTTC
>.|TRBV9|TRBJ2-7|TRBD2
CASSAYGGGSNYEQYF
TGTGCCAGCAGCGCTTACGGGGGGGGGAGTAACTACGAGCAGTACTTC
>few|TRBV11-2|TRBJ2-4|TRBD1
CASRPSGTGKNIQYF
TGTGCCAGCAGGCCGTCCGGGACAGGAAAAAACATTCAGTACTTC
>.|TRBV30|TRBJ2-1|TRBD2
CAWRGLAGGFYNEQFF
TGTGCCTGGAGGGGACTAGCGGGAGGATTCTACAATGAGCAGTTCTTC
>once|TRBV7-3|TRBJ2-1|TRBD2
CASSLQPTSGVYNEQFF
TGTGCCAGCAGCTTACAGCCAACTAGCGGCGTATACAATGAGCAGTTCTTC
>.|TRBV27|TRBJ2-7|TRBD1
CASSARDRGWYEQYF
TGTGCCAGCAGTGCCCGGGACAGGGGATGGTACGAGCAGTACTTC
>.|TRBV11-2|TRBJ1-1|.
CASSPRTGRGYTEAFF
TGTGCCAGCAGCCCCCGGACTGGGAGAGGGTACACTGAAGCTTTCTTT
>.|TRBV7-2|TRBJ2-5|.
CASSLRPGQETQYF
TGTGCCAGCAGCTTAAGGCCAGGGCAAGAGACCCAGTACTTC
>.|TRBV27|TRBJ1-1|.
CASSYGGVNTEAFF
TGTGCCAGCAGCTATGGGGGGGTGAACACTGAAGCTTTCTTT
>.|TRBV7-9|TRBJ2-2|.
CASSAGSGNTGELFF
TGTGCCAGCAGCGCGGGTAGCGGGAACACCGGGGAGCTGTTTTTT
>once|TRBV2|TRBJ2-2|TRBD1
CASAFRQGPNTGELFF
TGTGCCAGCGCCTTTCGACAGGGACCGAACACCGGGGAGCTGTTTTTT
>.|TRBV14|TRBJ2-2|TRBD1
CASSQPGTGGTGELFF
TGTGCCAGCAGCCAGCCCGGGACAGGGGGCACCGGGGAGCTGTTTTTT
>.|TRBV25-1|TRBJ2-1|TRBD1
CASSPGQGASWGTYEQFF
TGTGCCAGCAGTCCGGGGCAGGGGGCGTCTTGGGGAACGTATGAGCAGTTCTTC